The clone carrying this TCR beta chain appeared a single time. Its antigen is unknown. The record originates from a study of shared clonotypes between healthy human individuals. Study-wide results and limits: Genetic and exposure-history diversity was limited by the few donors.

Only CD45RO-negative cells positively selected for CCR7 counted as naive CD8 cells, so terminally differentiated effector memory CD45RA+ cells were excluded. Donors comprised healthy HIV-negative adults lacking recent acute infections or vaccinations. Data came from immunoSEQ multiplex PCR; TCRdb stores just in-frame clones and leaves some out. The data contain roughly 2 million clones, around 96% of them singletons. The sequencing input was naive CD8+ T cells sorted from blood. The sequence derives from a young man in good health.

In DNA form, the CDR3 reads TGTGCCAGTAGTGCGGTGAGCTCCTACGAGCAGTACTTC. Its protein is CASSAVSSYEQYF. The rearrangement uses TRBV19 and TRBJ2-7; D unclear. The germline gives CDR1 LNHDA, CDR2 SQIVND (reference sequence). V was trimmed by 5 bases and J by 0 bases, leaving 8 bases between them. The CDR3 loop spans 13 amino acids.